The 8 T cell receptor beta chains in this list originate from one sample, sequenced in a study of CD8 T cells in Susac syndrome. With random hexamers, about 0.5 to 1 ug RNA was reverse transcribed. TCRdb fed the immunoSEQ multiplex PCR reads into MiXCR, producing one record per CDR3 protein. The data show roughly 100,000 distinct CDR3 sequences, with approximately 94% seen just once and roughly 0.43% held by the top ten. What was sequenced was CD8+ T cells from PBMCs. The receptors derive from a human donor with Susac syndrome.

The genes are TRBV4-3 and TRBJ2-1; unclear D gene. The CDR3 sequence is 16 residues long. The ends were cut back, 0 bases at V and 4 bases at J, with 13 bases in the middle. Germline-derived CDR1 and CDR2 are LGHNA and YSLEER. DNA for the CDR3: TGCGCCAGCAGCCAAGATTGGCTAACCGAGTACAATGAGCAGTTCTTC. It codes for CASSQDWLTEYNEQFF.

The gene calls are TRBV5-1 and TRBJ2-1; TRBD2 aligns across 10 bases. CDR3 size: 17 residues. The germline V gene encodes CDR1 SGHRS and CDR2 YFSETQ. V gave up 4 bases and J gave up 3 bases; unmatched junction bases: 10. The CDR3 loop reads CASSAPDGTSVYNEQFF. CDR3 coding DNA: TGCGCCAGCAGCGCGCCAGATGGGACTAGCGTCTACAATGAGCAGTTCTTC.

This chain uses TRBV12-5 with TRBJ2-5; possible D gene TRBD2, 6 bases. Trimming shortened V by 1 base and J by 2 bases, and 14 bases separated the two germline ends. In germline, CDR1 is LGHNT, CDR2 FRNRAP. CDR3 length: 16 residues. The CDR3, as DNA: TGTGCTAGTGGTTTGGAAGGTGGAGGGTTTCAAGAGACCCAGTACTTC. This sequence encodes CASGLEGGGFQETQYF.

The chain combines TRBV5-6 with TRBJ2-7; a possible D gene is TRBD1 (6 bases). The V end lost 4 bases, the J end lost 5 bases, and 19 bases lay between the germline ends. The CDR3 sequence is 15 residues long. CDR1 is SGHDT and CDR2 is YYEEEE in the germline V gene. The CDR3 DNA follows: TGTGCCAGCAGCCCCAGGGGTAGCAGGACGGACGAGCAGTACTTC. It is translated as CASSPRGSRTDEQYF.

The rearrangement joins TRBV20-1 to TRBJ1-1; no reliable D call. This CDR3 is 13 amino acids long. Germline V lookup: CDR1 DFQATT, CDR2 SNEGSKA (reference sequence). V lost 4 bases to trimming and J lost 4 bases, with 13 bases between them. DNA of the CDR3: TGCAGTGCTATATGGGGTCGTTTCACTGAAGCTTTCTTT. This sequence encodes CSAIWGRFTEAFF.

The chain recombines TRBV5-4 with TRBJ2-1; D is tentatively TRBD1 or TRBD2 (5 bases each). V gave up 4 bases and J gave up 7 bases, with 12 bases separating them. CDR1 and CDR2 (germline): SGHNT, YYREEE (reference sequence). The CDR3 totals 13 residues. CDR3 nucleotide sequence: TGTGCCAGCAGCATCGGGACGGATAATGAGCAGTTCTTC. This translates into CASSIGTDNEQFF.

The V and J genes are TRBV9 and TRBJ2-2, with D unclear. The germline V gene encodes CDR1 SGDLS and CDR2 YYNGEE. Between the trimmed V and J ends, which lost 0 bases and 6 bases, there was a span of 6 bases. The CDR3 extends over 13 amino acids. CDR3 region: CASSVESSGELFF. The DNA of the CDR3 is TGTGCCAGCAGCGTAGAGAGTTCCGGGGAGCTGTTTTTT.

The rearrangement joins TRBV20-1 to TRBJ1-2, with a weak D call TRBD1 (5 bases). CDR3 length equals 11 residues. Trimming cost V 5 bases and J 8 bases, with 12 bases left between them. Per the germline V gene, CDR1 is DFQATT and CDR2 is SNEGSKA (reference sequence). The CDR3 loop is CSAGTVGGYTF. The CDR3 nucleotides read TGCAGTGCTGGGACGGTGGGAGGCTACACCTTC.